The clone carrying this TCR beta chain showed up just a few times. The CDR3 loop spans 14 amino acids. V shed 6 bases and J 2 bases; nucleotides not matched to a gene: 1. CDR1 SGHNT and CDR2 YENEEA come from the germline V gene. This sample is drawn from a study of T cell repertoires and Cas9 in healthy adults. Study in general: CD4 and CD8 compartments: SpCas9-reactive T cells profiled for potency, cytotoxicity, lineage.

Profiled with immunoSEQ multiplex PCR; TCRdb holds only in-frame clones, not every one. The sample yields over 14,000 clones, about 88% seen once. The specimen sequenced was Tregs (CD4+, CD25+, CD127-, CD137-, CD154-) from PBMCs; culture status not recorded. The receptor was derived from a human donor in good health. The V gene is TRBV11-3, the J gene TRBJ2-3, with 11 positions matching TRBD2. The CDR3 DNA follows: TGTGCCAGCAGGACTAGCGGGGTCACAGATACGCAGTATTTT. Protein sequence: CASRTSGVTDTQYF. Looking up the rest from reference TRBV11-3 and TRBJ2-3 gives the full variable domain: EAGVVQSPRYKIIEKKQPVAFWCNPISGHNTLYWYLQNLGQGPELLIRYENEEAVDDSQLPKDRFSAERLKGVDSTLKIQPAELGDSAVYLCASRTSGVTDTQYFGPGTRLTVL.